Listed below are T cell receptor beta chains from one sample, sequenced in a study of blood T cell repertoires in COVID-19. TCRdb keeps only in-frame clones here, not all; method: immunoSEQ multiplex PCR. This table has over 200,000 clones, 75% to 90% appearing once. The sequenced material came from peripheral blood. These receptors were collected from a human donor in a cohort sampled during active COVID-19. Each CDR3 is given with its conserved first and last residue.

V	J	CDR3
TRBV11-2	TRBJ1-2	CASSSQGARIYGYTF
TRBV5-4	TRBJ2-7	CASSSRQGKDEQYF
TRBV24-1	TRBJ2-1	CATSDDYINEQFF
TRBV7-8	TRBJ2-7	CASSLVVLAGAGEQYF
TRBV9	TRBJ2-3	CASSVAFGLPGTDTQYF
TRBV9	TRBJ2-5	CASSVGGGSFETQYF
TRBV4-3	TRBJ1-5	CASSQEYRGSNQPQHF
TRBV7-3	TRBJ1-1	CASSLNSGTTEAFF
TRBV19	TRBJ1-2	CASSEQTGGYGYTF
TRBV7-9	TRBJ2-3	CASSSRGTDTQYF
TRBV5-5	TRBJ2-3	CASSSWSRSTDTQYF
TRBV7-9	TRBJ2-1	CASSFGLGTYNEQFF
TRBV7-2	TRBJ1-4	CASSLIQVSNEKLFF
TRBV11-2	TRBJ2-3	CASSLEPLAASTDTQYF
TRBV28	TRBJ2-7	CASSLWSGHSYEQYF
TRBV19	TRBJ2-6	CASSGQGRFTGANVLTF
TRBV28	TRBJ2-5	CASSLSPSGRGETQYF
TRBV11-3	TRBJ2-7	CASSPSSPAGTSHYEQYF
TRBV5-6	TRBJ2-5	CASSSGGGSIRETQYF
TRBV28	TRBJ1-2	CASRAGGPYGYTF
TRBV9	TRBJ2-7	CASSVDGEFYEQYF
TRBV3-1/TRBV3-2	TRBJ2-3	CASSPDGTSGTDTQYF
TRBV6-4	TRBJ1-2	CASSDSGGLYGYTF
TRBV6-2/TRBV6-3	TRBJ1-2	CASSYSPDGYTF
TRBV2	TRBJ2-6	CASRDTGTGANVLTF
TRBV7-9	TRBJ2-7	CASSSGEAPYEQYF
TRBV28	TRBJ1-4	CASSLQGGNEKLFF
TRBV30	TRBJ1-1	CAWSRGGLAEAFF
TRBV7-2	TRBJ1-1	CASSFPPGGNTEAFF
TRBV5-6	TRBJ1-2	CASSRDTNYGYTF
TRBV7-3	TRBJ1-2	CASSLGGDYGYTF
TRBV19	TRBJ1-4	CASSTTATNEKLFF
TRBV4-3	TRBJ2-5	CASSQDRGTQYF
TRBV30	TRBJ1-2	CAWTGTSKGYTF
TRBV6-2/TRBV6-3	TRBJ2-3	CASSYADRASSTDTQYF
TRBV30	TRBJ1-5	CAWSLKTGGSQPQHF
TRBV28	TRBJ2-5	CASIPDRRGRTQYF
TRBV4-1	TRBJ1-2	CASSHWTLGHGYTF
TRBV27	TRBJ2-7	CASSSPPLRLAGVEQYF
TRBV6-6	TRBJ1-1	CASSSGQGARGEAFF
TRBV13	TRBJ2-7	CASRLGSFYEQYF
TRBV6-5	TRBJ1-6	CASRPPGADSPLHF
TRBV5-6	TRBJ1-5	CASSLRENSNQPQHF
TRBV6-6	TRBJ2-5	CASSYGAETQYF
TRBV3-1/TRBV3-2	TRBJ1-1	CASSLGWQGGTEAFF
TRBV7-8	TRBJ2-7	CASSRWDSATYEQYF
TRBV11-2	TRBJ2-7	CASRDSYYEQYF
TRBV3-1/TRBV3-2	TRBJ2-3	CASSRGLGLAGADTQYF
TRBV11-2	TRBJ2-7	CASSFMSSYEQYF
TRBV19	TRBJ1-1	CASSSRGRGTEAFF
TRBV14	TRBJ1-4	CASSQGQGGEKLFF